The rows below give T cell receptor beta chains drawn from one sample of a study of Graves' ophthalmopathy and Graves' hyperthyroidism. TCRdb independently ran MiXCR on the multiplex PCR reads; one entry per CDR3 protein. The table shows roughly 700,000 distinct CDR3 sequences, with roughly two fifths occurring only once. The specimen was peripheral blood. The origin of the receptors is an adult man with Graves' ophthalmopathy. Both conserved end residues are part of each CDR3. A D gene is named only where the DNA matches it firmly. Part of the rows lack a size; the others show once, few, many or a class for expanded clones.

J gene,D gene,V gene,clone size,CDR3 DNA,CDR3 protein
TRBJ2-7,TRBD1,TRBV29-1,many,TGCAGCGTTGAGGGCCGGGACAGTGCCTACGAGCAGTACTTC,CSVEGRDSAYEQYF
TRBJ2-7,.,TRBV29-1,many,TGCAGCGTTTTACGCGGCCCCAGCTCCTACGAGCAGTACTTC,CSVLRGPSSYEQYF
TRBJ1-1,.,TRBV10-3,few,TGTGCCTGGAGTCTCGCAACGCCGACAGTGAACACTGAAGCTTTCTTT,CAWSLATPTVNTEAFF
TRBJ2-3,.,TRBV25-1,.,TGTGCCAGCAGCTTAGATGGGGGACCAGATACGCAGTATTTT,CASSLDGGPDTQYF
TRBJ2-2,TRBD1,TRBV25-1,.,TGTGCCAGCAGACCCGGGACAGCGACCGGGGAGCTGTTTTTT,CASRPGTATGELFF
TRBJ2-7,.,TRBV10-3,few,TGTGCCATCAGTGCCGGGTCCAGCTCCTACGAGCAGTACTTC,CAISAGSSSYEQYF
TRBJ2-7,TRBD1,TRBV29-1,.,TGCAGCGTTGACCGACAGGGGACCCACGAGCAGTACTTC,CSVDRQGTHEQYF
TRBJ2-7,TRBD2,TRBV6-1,.,TGTGCCAGCTTACCCAGCGGGAGTAGGTACGAGCAGTACTTC,CASLPSGSRYEQYF
TRBJ2-3,.,TRBV25-1,.,TGTGCCAGCAGTTTAACACTTCACAGCACAGATACGCAGTATTTT,CASSLTLHSTDTQYF
TRBJ1-1,TRBD1,TRBV11-2,.,TGTGCCAGCACCCTCACAGGGGTAGAAGCTTTCTTT,CASTLTGVEAFF
TRBJ2-5,.,TRBV7-2,many,TGTGCCAGCAGCTTAGGGACAAAAGAGACCCAGTACTTC,CASSLGTKETQYF
TRBJ2-7,.,TRBV7-8,few,TGTGCCAGCAGCTTATACCTGGGGCTTGCCTACGAGCAGTACTTC,CASSLYLGLAYEQYF
TRBJ2-2,TRBD1,TRBV20-1,.,TGCAGTGCAAGACCCCCAGGGGGAAAGAACACCGGGGAGCTGTTTTTT,CSARPPGGKNTGELFF
TRBJ2-1,.,TRBV11-1,few,TGTGCCAGCGGACAAGCCAATGAGCAGTTCTTC,CASGQANEQFF
TRBJ2-6,.,TRBV29-1,.,TGCAGCGTTGTGGCAGACGTCCTGACTTTC,CSVVADVLTF
TRBJ2-7,.,TRBV2,many,TGTGCCAGCAGTGAGAGTGGCGAGCAGTACTTC,CASSESGEQYF
TRBJ2-7,.,TRBV19,.,TGTGCCAGTTCGCAGGAGAGCTACGAGCAGCACTTT,CASSQESYEQHF
TRBJ2-7,TRBD1,TRBV2,.,TGTGCCAGCAGCCAGTACCGGGACAGGGCCTACGAGCAGTACTTC,CASSQYRDRAYEQYF
TRBJ1-2,TRBD1,TRBV29-1,.,TGCAGCGTTTACACAGGGGCCTATGGCTACACCTTC,CSVYTGAYGYTF
TRBJ1-4,.,TRBV15,.,TGTGCCACCAGCAGTGAAGGTCCTCCAAACAATGAAAAACTGTTTTTT,CATSSEGPPNNEKLFF
TRBJ1-1,.,TRBV10-3,many,TGTGCCAGCAGTGAAGTTTGGATGAACACTGAAGCTTTCTTT,CASSEVWMNTEAFF
TRBJ1-2,TRBD1,TRBV10-3,many,TGTGCCAGCAGTGAACGGACAGGGCTTGGCTACACCTTC,CASSERTGLGYTF
TRBJ2-7,.,TRBV2,few,TGTGCCAGCAGTTTAGGGCGTAGCGAGCAGTACTTC,CASSLGRSEQYF
TRBJ1-2,TRBD1,TRBV9,.,TGTGCCAGCAGCGTCGCTGACAGGGCAGAGGGCTACACCTTC,CASSVADRAEGYTF
TRBJ2-5,.,TRBV2,.,TGTGCCAGCAGCTACCGGGTGAGACCCCCCCAAGAGACCCAGTACTTC,CASSYRVRPPQETQYF
TRBJ1-5,.,TRBV29-1,many,TGCAGCGTTGTGAATAGCAATCAGCCCCAGCATTTT,CSVVNSNQPQHF
TRBJ2-7,.,TRBV10-3,many,TGTGCCATCAGTGGCAGACCGGGGTACGAGCAGTACTTC,CAISGRPGYEQYF
TRBJ1-2,.,TRBV2,.,TGTGCCAGCAGTGAATCGGCAGACTATGGCTACACCTTC,CASSESADYGYTF
TRBJ1-6,.,TRBV7-9,many,TGTGCCAGCAGCTTAAGGTCCGCGAATTCACCCCTCCACTTT,CASSLRSANSPLHF
TRBJ1-5,.,TRBV20-1,few,TGCAGTGCTAGTGAGCCGACGTGGGGGAATCAGCCCCAGCATTTT,CSASEPTWGNQPQHF
TRBJ1-5,.,TRBV10-3,many,TGTGCCATCAGTGAACCATATCAGCCCCAGCATTTT,CAISEPYQPQHF
TRBJ1-4,TRBD1,TRBV7-9,many,TGTGCCAGCAGCTTACTGGGACAGGGAGGTGAAAAACTGTTTTTT,CASSLLGQGGEKLFF
TRBJ1-5,.,TRBV24-1,few,TGTGCCACCCAAAGGGGAGATCAGCCCCAGCATTTT,CATQRGDQPQHF
TRBJ1-6,.,TRBV6-6,.,TGTGCCAGCAGTTACCCAGGCTATAATTCACCCCTCCACTTT,CASSYPGYNSPLHF
TRBJ1-1,TRBD1,TRBV7-9,many,TGTGCCAGCAGCTCCCAGACAGGGGGCACTGAAGCTTTCTTT,CASSSQTGGTEAFF
TRBJ2-2,.,TRBV5-6,.,TGTGCCAGCAGCTTGATCCGGCGGGGGGAGCTGTTTTTT,CASSLIRRGELFF
TRBJ2-7,.,TRBV6-5,.,TGTGCCAGCAGTTTGGGACCGATCCATTCCTACGAGCAGTACTTC,CASSLGPIHSYEQYF